The entry below gives a single T cell receptor (beta chain) sequence along with its context. CDR1 is SGHKS and CDR2 is YYEKEE in the germline V gene (reference sequence). V was clipped by 2 bases and J by 3 bases, with 9 bases between them. There are 14 residues in the CDR3. Method: immunoSEQ multiplex PCR; TCRdb's copy keeps in-frame clones and lacks some. The sample consists of about 230,000 clones, over 70% of them appearing once. This specimen comes from a study of control samples from healthy donors and cancer patients. This sequence was found in a woman aged 55-69 years with lung cancer. Sequencing input: PBMCs. The rearrangement uses TRBV5-5 and TRBJ2-1, with D possibly being TRBD2 (6 bases). CDR3 sequence reads: CASSFGSFYNEQFF. The CDR3 DNA reads as TGTGCCAGCAGCTTCGGGAGTTTCTACAATGAGCAGTTCTTC.